Listed here are 5 T cell receptor beta chains from one sample, sequenced in a study of blood T cell repertoires in COVID-19. Method: immunoSEQ multiplex PCR; TCRdb's copy keeps in-frame clones and lacks some. The table includes around 69,000 clones, roughly nine tenths detected once. Sequencing input: peripheral blood. These receptor sequences come from a woman aged 45-60 years with active COVID-19.

This chain links TRBV27 with TRBJ1-6; 8 positions match TRBD1. Germline V gene lookup returns CDR1 MNHEY and CDR2 SMNVEV (reference sequence). V was pared by 7 bases and J by 0 bases, with 14 bases of the junction left unmatched. CDR3 size: 19 residues. CDR3 sequence reads: CASKVNVGTGSSYNSPLHF. CDR3 DNA sequence: TGTGCCAGCAAAGTTAATGTGGGGACAGGAAGCTCCTATAATTCACCCCTCCACTTT.

The chain uses TRBV5-1 and TRBJ2-3, with D perhaps matching TRBD2 (6 bases). The germline CDR1 and CDR2 sequences are SGHRS and YFSETQ. The CDR3 runs 16 residues. With 0 bases removed from V and 0 bases from J, the gap between germline ends came to 11 bases. This CDR3 is CASSLGTNPSTDTQYF. The CDR3 nucleotides are TGCGCCAGCAGCTTGGGGACTAACCCTAGCACAGATACGCAGTATTTT.

This clone was counted between two and nine times. The chain combines TRBV6-5 with TRBJ2-3, with a weak D call TRBD1 (5 bases). Trimming stripped 9 bases from V and 0 bases from J, with 10 bases between. Per germline, CDR1 MNHEY and CDR2 SVGAGI. This CDR3 spans 13 amino acids. CDR3 nucleotides: TGTGCCAGTGAAGGACAAAGCACAGATACGCAGTATTTT. Translating it yields CASEGQSTDTQYF.

A few counts support this clone. V is TRBV4-2 and J is TRBJ1-2, with D possibly TRBD1 on 6 matching bases. The CDR3 sequence is 15 residues long. Trimming stripped 0 bases from V and 6 bases from J, with 14 bases between. The germline CDR1 and CDR2 sequences are LGHNA and YNFKEQ. Here the CDR3 reads CASSQEGARADGYTF. CDR3 sequence (DNA): TGTGCCAGCAGCCAAGAGGGGGCCAGGGCCGATGGCTACACCTTC.

The chain recombines TRBV7-2 with TRBJ2-2, with TRBD2 matching 8 bases. Losses at the gene ends were 5 bases for V and 1 base for J; bases not matched to a gene: 6. Germline lookup yields CDR1 SGHTA and CDR2 FQGNSA. This CDR3 region has 16 residues. The CDR3 loop reads CASSTRAGVNTGELFF. In DNA, the CDR3 is TGTGCCAGCAGCACGCGAGCGGGAGTGAACACCGGGGAGCTGTTTTTT.